In this sample, the clone carrying this TCR beta chain turned up many times. Germline V gene data show CDR1 as LGHDT and CDR2 as YNNKEL (reference sequence). The CDR3 has 14 amino acids. V gave up 2 bases and J gave up 2 bases, with 9 bases separating them. This sample stems from a study of T cells in Graves' hyperthyroidism and ophthalmopathy. TCR beta CDR3 regions were amplified from RNA transcripts. A first-round RT-PCR of the TCR CDR3 used the HTBI primer set. TCRdb fed the multiplex PCR reads into MiXCR, producing one record per CDR3 protein. The sample gives a few hundred thousand distinct CDR3 sequences, about 14% of which show up once; 20% is in the top ten.

This clonotype originated in a woman in her 30s with Graves' ophthalmopathy. The sequencing input was blood. V and J are TRBV3-1 and TRBJ1-2; no clear D gene. CDR3 sequence (DNA): TGTGCCAGCAGCCAACGGACGAGAAACTATGGCTACACCTTC. It is translated as CASSQRTRNYGYTF. Drawing the rest from reference TRBV3-1 and TRBJ1-2, the complete variable domain is DTAVSQTPKYLVTQMGNDKSIKCEQNLGHDTMYWYKQDSKKFLKIMFSYNNKELIINETVPNRFSPKSPDKAHLNLHINSLELGDSAVYFCASSQRTRNYGYTFGSGTRLTVV.